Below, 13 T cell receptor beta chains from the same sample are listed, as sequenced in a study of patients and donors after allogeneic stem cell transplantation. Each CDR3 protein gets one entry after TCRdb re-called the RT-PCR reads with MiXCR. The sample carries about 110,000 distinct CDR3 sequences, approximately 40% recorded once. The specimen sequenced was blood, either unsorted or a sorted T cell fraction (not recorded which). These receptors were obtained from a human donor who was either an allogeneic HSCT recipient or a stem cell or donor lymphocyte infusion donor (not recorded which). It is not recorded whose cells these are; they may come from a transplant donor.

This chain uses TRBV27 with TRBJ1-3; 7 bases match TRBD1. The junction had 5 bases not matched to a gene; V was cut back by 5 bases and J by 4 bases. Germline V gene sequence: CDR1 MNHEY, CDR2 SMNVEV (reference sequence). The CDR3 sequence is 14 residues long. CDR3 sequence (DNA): TGTGCCAGCAGTACGACAGGGCGAGGAAACACCATATATTTT. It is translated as CASSTTGRGNTIYF.

CDR3 sequence (DNA): TGTGCCAGCAGTTTAACCGGGACAGGGTTTGAAAAACTGTTTTTT. Its translation: CASSLTGTGFEKLFF. V and J are TRBV12-3 or TRBV12-4 and TRBJ1-4; 9 positions match TRBD1. With 2 bases clipped from V and 7 bases from J, the junction kept 5 bases outside the gene matches. This CDR3 comprises 15 residues.

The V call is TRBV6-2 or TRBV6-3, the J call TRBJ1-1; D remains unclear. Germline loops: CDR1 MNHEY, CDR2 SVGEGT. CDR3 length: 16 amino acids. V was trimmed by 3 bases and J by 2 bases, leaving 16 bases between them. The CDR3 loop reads CASSYAGHPGNTEAFF. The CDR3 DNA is TGTGCCAGCAGTTATGCTGGTCACCCTGGAAACACTGAAGCTTTCTTT.

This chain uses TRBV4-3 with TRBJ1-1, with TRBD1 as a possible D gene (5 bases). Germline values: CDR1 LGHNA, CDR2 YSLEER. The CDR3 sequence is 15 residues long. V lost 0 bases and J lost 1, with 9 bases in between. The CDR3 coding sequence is TGCGCCAGCAGCCAAGACGGACACACGAACACTGAAGCTTTCTTT. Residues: CASSQDGHTNTEAFF.

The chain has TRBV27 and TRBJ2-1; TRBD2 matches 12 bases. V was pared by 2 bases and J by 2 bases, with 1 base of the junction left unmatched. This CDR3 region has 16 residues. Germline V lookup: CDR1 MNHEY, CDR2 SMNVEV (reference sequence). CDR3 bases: TGTGCCAGCAGTTTAACTAGCGGGAGGCCCTACAATGAGCAGTTCTTC. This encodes CASSLTSGRPYNEQFF.

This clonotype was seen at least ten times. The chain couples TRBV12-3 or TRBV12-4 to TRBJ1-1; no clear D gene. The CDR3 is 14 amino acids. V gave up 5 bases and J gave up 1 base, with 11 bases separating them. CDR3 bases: TGTGCCAGCAGTCCCTCGAGGACGAACACTGAAGCTTTCTTT. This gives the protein CASSPSRTNTEAFF.

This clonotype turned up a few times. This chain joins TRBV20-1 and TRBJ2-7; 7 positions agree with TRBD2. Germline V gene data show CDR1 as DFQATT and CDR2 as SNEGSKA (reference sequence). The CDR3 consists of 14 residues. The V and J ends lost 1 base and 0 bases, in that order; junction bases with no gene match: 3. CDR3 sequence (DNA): TGCAGTGCTAGAGTGGGGGGGAGCTCCTACGAGCAGTACTTC. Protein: CSARVGGSSYEQYF.

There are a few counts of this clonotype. CDR3 nucleotide sequence: TGTGCCAGCAGTTACGCGGGAGCAGAGACCCAGTACTTC. This codes for CASSYAGAETQYF. The rearrangement uses TRBV6-5 and TRBJ2-5; TRBD2 aligns across 7 bases. Germline values: CDR1 MNHEY, CDR2 SVGAGI. The J segment lost 4 bases and the V segment lost 2 bases, leaving 1 base of the junction unmatched. This CDR3 has 13 amino acids.

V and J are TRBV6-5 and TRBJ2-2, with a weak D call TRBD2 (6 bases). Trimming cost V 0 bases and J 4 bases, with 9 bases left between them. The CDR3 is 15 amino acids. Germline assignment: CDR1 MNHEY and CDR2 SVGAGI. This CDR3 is CASSYSLGGTGELFF. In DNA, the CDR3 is TGTGCCAGCAGTTACTCCCTCGGGGGCACCGGGGAGCTGTTTTTT.

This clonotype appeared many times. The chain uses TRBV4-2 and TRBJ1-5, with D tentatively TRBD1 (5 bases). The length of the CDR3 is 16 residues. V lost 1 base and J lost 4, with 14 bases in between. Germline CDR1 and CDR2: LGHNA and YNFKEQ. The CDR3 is CASSQVMGTANQPQHF. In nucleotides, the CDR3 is TGTGCCAGCAGCCAAGTTATGGGGACCGCTAATCAGCCCCAGCATTTT.

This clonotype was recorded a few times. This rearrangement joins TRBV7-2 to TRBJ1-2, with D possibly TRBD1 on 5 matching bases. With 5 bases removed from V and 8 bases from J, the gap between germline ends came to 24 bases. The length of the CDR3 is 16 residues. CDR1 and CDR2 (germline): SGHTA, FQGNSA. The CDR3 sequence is CASSHGVAGRTIGYTF. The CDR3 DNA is TGTGCCAGCAGCCACGGGGTGGCAGGGAGGACGATCGGCTACACCTTC. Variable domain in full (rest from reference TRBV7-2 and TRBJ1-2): GAGVSQSPSNKVTEKGKDVELRCDPISGHTALYWYRQSLGQGLEFLIYFQGNSAPDKSGLPSDRFSAERTGGSVSTLTIQRTQQEDSAVYLCASSHGVAGRTIGYTFGSGTRLTVV.

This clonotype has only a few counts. The CDR3 bases are TGCGCCAGCAGCTATAGCGGGAGAAAAAGCACCGGGGAGCTGTTTTTT. Protein sequence: CASSYSGRKSTGELFF. The chain has TRBV4-3 and TRBJ2-2; 9 bases align to TRBD2. The CDR3 runs 16 residues. The ends lost 5 bases at V and 4 bases at J; junction bases unmatched: 8. Germline values: CDR1 LGHNA, CDR2 YSLEER.

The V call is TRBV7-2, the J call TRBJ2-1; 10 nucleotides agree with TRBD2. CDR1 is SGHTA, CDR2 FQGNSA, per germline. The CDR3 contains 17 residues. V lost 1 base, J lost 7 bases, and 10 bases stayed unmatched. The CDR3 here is CASSLVRLAGVVNEQFF. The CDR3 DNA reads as TGTGCCAGCAGCTTAGTACGGCTAGCGGGAGTTGTAAATGAGCAGTTCTTC.